These 27 T cell receptor beta chains were all obtained from the same sample, sequenced in a study of T cells in localized non-small cell lung cancer. Measured with immunoSEQ multiplex PCR; TCRdb has only the in-frame clones, and not every one. The table records some 41,000 clones, roughly nine tenths of them present only once. Sequencing used PBMCs, obtained before any cancer treatment. These receptors came from a woman aged 35-70 years with stage II lung adenocarcinoma.

The chain combines TRBV12-5 with TRBJ2-3; 10 bases align to TRBD1. Unmatched junction bases numbered 4, after V lost 5 bases and J lost 2 bases. The CDR3 spans 15 residues. CDR1 LGHNT and CDR2 FRNRAP come from the germline V gene. This chain's CDR3 is CASGMGQGNTDTQYF. Written as DNA, the CDR3 is TGTGCTAGTGGTATGGGACAGGGGAACACAGATACGCAGTATTTT.

This chain connects TRBV28 to TRBJ2-7; TRBD1 is a possible D gene (5 bases). V was clipped by 2 bases and J by 8 bases, with 7 bases between them. The CDR3 covers 11 residues. CDR1 and CDR2 from the germline V gene are MDHEN and SYDVKM. CDR3 sequence reads: CASSLMGQQYF. CDR3 bases: TGTGCCAGCAGTTTAATGGGGCAGCAGTACTTC. The entire variable domain, with the rest obtained from reference TRBV28 and TRBJ2-7, is as follows: DVKVTQSSRYLVKRTGEKVFLECVQDMDHENMFWYRQDPGLGLRLIYFSYDVKMKEKGDIPEGYSVSREKKERFSLILESASTNQTSMYLCASSLMGQQYFGPGTRLTVT.

The chain uses TRBV10-2 and TRBJ1-2, with 9 bases lining up with TRBD1. The CDR3 totals 12 residues. Germline V CDR1 and CDR2: WSHSY, SAAADI. The V segment lost 8 bases and the J segment 8 bases; nucleotides outside the gene matches: 6. DNA for the CDR3: TGCGCCAGCGCGAGGGACAGGGACGGCTACACCTTC. Protein: CASARDRDGYTF.

V and J are TRBV19 and TRBJ2-4; 8 bases are a match to TRBD2. The ends lost 3 bases at V and 0 bases at J; junction bases unmatched: 4. The CDR3 consists of 16 residues. Germline V gene sequence: CDR1 LNHDA, CDR2 SQIVND (reference sequence). The CDR3 loop is CASSIGGVGAKNIQYF. CDR3 nucleotide sequence: TGTGCCAGTAGTATCGGGGGGGTTGGAGCCAAAAACATTCAGTACTTC.

J is TRBJ1-2 and V is TRBV10-2; TRBD1 is a possible D gene (5 bases). Germline V lookup: CDR1 WSHSY, CDR2 SAAADI. CDR3 length: 14 amino acids. Trimming stripped 0 bases from V and 7 bases from J, with 12 bases between. In nucleotides, the CDR3 is TGCGCCAGCAGTGAGTCGGGGGGGTTTGGTGGCTACACCTTC. Amino acid sequence: CASSESGGFGGYTF.

V and J are TRBV7-8 and TRBJ2-1; 10 bases are shared with TRBD2. Germline CDR1 SGHVS, CDR2 FQNEAQ. CDR3 length equals 15 residues. Trimming removed 2 bases from V and 4 bases from J; junction bases left unmatched: 2. For the CDR3, the DNA is TGTGCCAGCAGCTTACTACTAGCGGGATACAATGAGCAGTTCTTC. This translates into CASSLLLAGYNEQFF.

V is TRBV19 and J is TRBJ2-5; either TRBD1 or TRBD2 may fit D (5 bases each). The germline V and J ends were trimmed by 3 bases and 2 bases, with 10 bases remaining between them. The CDR3 covers 14 residues. Germline CDR1 reads LNHDA; CDR2 reads SQIVND (reference sequence). The CDR3 DNA reads TGTGCCAGTAGTATTGGGGCGGGTCAAGAGACCCAGTACTTC. Protein: CASSIGAGQETQYF.

Only one count was recorded for this clone. The CDR3 spells CASSLGQYTDTQYF. CDR3 coding DNA: TGTGCCAGCAGCTTGGGCCAGTACACAGATACGCAGTATTTT. V usage is TRBV5-5 and J usage is TRBJ2-3; D is uncertain. Germline lookup yields CDR1 SGHKS and CDR2 YYEKEE (reference sequence). The CDR3 runs to 14 residues. V was cut by 0 bases and J by 2 bases, with 7 bases left in between.

The chain combines TRBV6-5 with TRBJ1-1; unclear D gene. The CDR3 spans 11 residues. V gave up 2 bases and J gave up 4 bases, with 2 bases separating them. CDR1 MNHEY and CDR2 SVGAGI come from the germline V gene. The CDR3 DNA follows: TGTGCCAGCAGTTACGCCACTGAAGCTTTCTTT. It specifies CASSYATEAFF.

This sequence joins TRBV5-1 and TRBJ2-7, with D maybe TRBD2 (7 bases). The CDR3 consists of 14 residues. Germline CDR1 SGHRS, CDR2 YFSETQ. V dropped 2 bases and J dropped 3 bases, with 12 bases sitting between them. The CDR3 DNA reads as TGCGCCAGCAGCTTAGGGGGGGAAATCTACGAGCAGTACTTC. Amino acids: CASSLGGEIYEQYF.

The CDR3 region has the DNA TGTGCCACCCAGGACAGAACGCACGGCAATCAGCCCCAGCATTTT. This translates into CATQDRTHGNQPQHF. V is TRBV19 and J is TRBJ1-5; the D gene is possibly TRBD1 (6 bases). This CDR3 comprises 15 residues. Germline CDR1 and CDR2: LNHDA and SQIVND (reference sequence). Trimming pared 10 bases from V and 2 bases from J, leaving 18 bases between.

The rearrangement joins TRBV28 to TRBJ1-4; D call uncertain. CDR3 length: 11 amino acids. Germline-derived CDR1 and CDR2 are MDHEN and SYDVKM. The ends were cut back, 3 bases at V and 7 bases at J, with 3 bases in the middle. The chain's CDR3 is CASSFGEKLFF. The CDR3 region has the DNA TGTGCCAGCAGTTTTGGTGAAAAACTGTTTTTT.

The chain combines TRBV18 with TRBJ1-1; D is unclear. V was clipped by 2 bases and J by 7 bases, with 8 bases between them. Germline V gene data show CDR1 as KGHSH and CDR2 as LQKENI. There are 12 residues in the CDR3. The CDR3 reads CASSPAGIEAFF. For the CDR3, the DNA is TGTGCCAGCTCACCAGCGGGAATTGAAGCTTTCTTT.

The chain uses TRBV5-6 and TRBJ2-3, with D maybe TRBD1 (5 bases). This CDR3 comprises 16 residues. The germline V and J ends were trimmed by 0 bases and 1 base, with 12 bases remaining between them. Germline CDR1 SGHDT, CDR2 YYEEEE. The CDR3 here is CASSLGGRPGTDTQYF. As DNA, the CDR3 is TGTGCCAGCAGCTTGGGGGGCAGGCCCGGCACAGATACGCAGTATTTT.

The J gene is TRBJ2-2, the V gene TRBV5-1, with D hard to call. V dropped 0 bases and J dropped 2 bases, with 11 bases sitting between them. The CDR3 has 16 amino acids. Germline V gene data show CDR1 as SGHRS and CDR2 as YFSETQ. The CDR3 region is CASSLDVGRNTGELFF. The CDR3 nucleotides read TGCGCCAGCAGCTTGGACGTCGGTAGAAACACCGGGGAGCTGTTTTTT. Using reference TRBV5-1 and TRBJ2-2 for the parts outside the CDR3, the full variable domain is KAGVTQTPRYLIKTRGQQVTLSCSPISGHRSVSWYQQTPGQGLQFLFEYFSETQRNKGNFPGRFSGRQFSNSRSEMNVSTLELGDSALYLCASSLDVGRNTGELFFGEGSRLTVL.

This rearrangement joins TRBV10-1 to TRBJ1-1; D ambiguous. V gave up 3 bases and J gave up 3 bases, with 11 bases separating them. There are 14 residues in the CDR3. CDR1 WNHNN and CDR2 SYGVQD come from the germline V gene (reference sequence). CDR3 in amino acids: CASSEGSGYTEAFF. In DNA form, the CDR3 reads TGCGCCAGCAGTGAAGGCTCGGGATACACTGAAGCTTTCTTT.

The gene calls are TRBV6-6 and TRBJ1-5; TRBD1 is a possible D gene (5 bases). Germline CDR1 MNHNY, CDR2 SVGAGI (reference sequence). The V gene lost 2 bases and the J gene lost 4 bases, with 9 bases spanning the gap. The CDR3 totals 14 residues. In DNA, the CDR3 is TGTGCCAGCAGTTACGGGGGGTCAAATCAGCCCCAGCATTTT. Encoded protein: CASSYGGSNQPQHF.

The chain recombines TRBV29-1 with TRBJ2-5; TRBD2 matches 8 bases. Per the germline V gene, CDR1 is SQVTM and CDR2 is ANQGSEA. The CDR3 covers 15 residues. Trimming took 7 bases from V and 2 from J; bases not matched to a gene: 12. The CDR3 DNA reads TGCAGCGCGGTCAGGGGTAGCGGGATACAAGAGACCCAGTACTTC. Translation: CSAVRGSGIQETQYF. Looking up the rest from reference TRBV29-1 and TRBJ2-5 gives the full variable domain: SAVISQKPSRDICQRGTSLTIQCQVDSQVTMMFWYRQQPGQSLTLIATANQGSEATYESGFVIDKFPISRPNLTFSTLTVSNMSPEDSSIYLCSAVRGSGIQETQYFGPGTRLLVL.

V is TRBV7-9 and J is TRBJ1-2; possibly TRBD1 for D (6 bases). CDR1 is SEHNR, CDR2 FQNEAQ, per germline (reference sequence). CDR3 length: 17 residues. V dropped 2 bases and J dropped 0 bases, with 16 bases sitting between them. The DNA for the CDR3 is TGTGCCAGCAGCTTACGTCGGACAGCGGGCCCTAACTATGGCTACACCTTC. This encodes CASSLRRTAGPNYGYTF.

This rearrangement joins TRBV28 to TRBJ2-7; TRBD1 aligns across 10 bases. Germline-derived CDR1 and CDR2 are MDHEN and SYDVKM. This CDR3 comprises 14 residues. With V trimmed by 7 bases and J by 3 bases, 6 bases remained unmatched. The CDR3 DNA is TGTGCCAGCAACCCGACAGGGGGCGTCTACGAGCAGTACTTC. Residues: CASNPTGGVYEQYF. The variable domain in full, completed from reference TRBV28 and TRBJ2-7, reads DVKVTQSSRYLVKRTGEKVFLECVQDMDHENMFWYRQDPGLGLRLIYFSYDVKMKEKGDIPEGYSVSREKKERFSLILESASTNQTSMYLCASNPTGGVYEQYFGPGTRLTVT.

The rearrangement links TRBV6-1 to TRBJ2-5; 9 bases map to TRBD2. The CDR3 extends over 13 amino acids. V lost 8 bases and J lost 5; bases outside the gene matches: 6. Germline V gene data show CDR1 as MNHNS and CDR2 as SASEGT. The CDR3 spells CASLGLARETQYF. For the CDR3, the DNA is TGTGCCAGCCTGGGACTAGCTAGGGAGACCCAGTACTTC.

This sequence joins TRBV5-6 and TRBJ1-2, with D uncertain. The germline V gene has CDR1 SGHDT and CDR2 YYEEEE. Trimming removed 0 bases at V and 2 bases at J, with 5 bases between. The length of the CDR3 is 13 residues. The CDR3: CASSLGENYGYTF. The CDR3 DNA reads as TGTGCCAGCAGCTTGGGAGAAAACTATGGCTACACCTTC.

The chain uses TRBV10-3 and TRBJ1-1, with D perhaps matching TRBD1 (5 bases). Germline V gives CDR1 ENHRY, CDR2 SYGVKD. There are 13 residues in the CDR3. V shed 8 bases and J shed 8 bases, with 18 bases lying between them. This CDR3 reads CAIATGTLREAFF. For the CDR3, the DNA is TGTGCCATCGCCACCGGGACCCTCAGAGAAGCTTTCTTT.

The CDR3 sequence is CASSYRVNTEAFF. In nucleotides, the CDR3 is TGTGCCAGCAGCTACCGGGTGAACACTGAAGCTTTCTTT. V gene TRBV7-9 combines with J gene TRBJ1-1; D not certain. Germline loops: CDR1 SEHNR, CDR2 FQNEAQ (reference sequence). The V end was cut by 4 bases, the J end by 0 bases, with 6 bases between. The CDR3 runs 13 residues. The whole variable domain, filled in from reference TRBV7-9 and TRBJ1-1, reads DTGVSQNPRHKITKRGQNVTFRCDPISEHNRLYWYRQTLGQGPEFLTYFQNEAQLEKSRLLSDRFSAERPKGSFSTLEIQRTEQGDSAMYLCASSYRVNTEAFFGQGTRLTVV.

The chain employs TRBV5-1 and TRBJ2-3; D unclear. This CDR3 contains 16 residues. The V end was cut by 0 bases, the J end by 0 bases, with 11 bases between. Per the germline V gene, CDR1 is SGHRS and CDR2 is YFSETQ. For the CDR3, the DNA is TGCGCCAGCAGCTTGGAAGGCGTACCTAGCACAGATACGCAGTATTTT. As protein: CASSLEGVPSTDTQYF.

This rearrangement joins TRBV5-1 to TRBJ1-2; D call uncertain. The CDR3 consists of 11 residues. Looked up from germline, CDR1 is SGHRS and CDR2 is YFSETQ. With 4 bases removed from V and 13 bases from J, the gap between germline ends came to 14 bases. CDR3 nucleotides: TGCGCCAGCAGCCTGAATTCCGCCCCCACCTTC. It yields the protein CASSLNSAPTF.

The chain employs TRBV6-6 and TRBJ2-3; D perhaps matches TRBD2 (6 bases). Germline CDR1 MNHNY, CDR2 SVGAGI (reference sequence). The CDR3 has 14 residues. Trimming cost V 7 bases and J 5 bases, with 16 bases left between them. CDR3 bases: TGTGCCAGCACCTGGGGGGACTCGCAAGATACGCAGTATTTT. Translation: CASTWGDSQDTQYF.